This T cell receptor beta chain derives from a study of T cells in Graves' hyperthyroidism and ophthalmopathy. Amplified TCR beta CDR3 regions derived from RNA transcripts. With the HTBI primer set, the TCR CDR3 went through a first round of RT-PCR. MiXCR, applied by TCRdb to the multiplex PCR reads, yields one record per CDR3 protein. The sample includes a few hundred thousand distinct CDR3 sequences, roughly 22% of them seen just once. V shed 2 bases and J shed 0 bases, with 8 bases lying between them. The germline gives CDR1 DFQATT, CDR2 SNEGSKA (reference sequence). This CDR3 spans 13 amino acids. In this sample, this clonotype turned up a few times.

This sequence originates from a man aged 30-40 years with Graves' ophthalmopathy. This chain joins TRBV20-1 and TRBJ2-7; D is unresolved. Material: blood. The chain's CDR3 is CSARSTNSYEQYF. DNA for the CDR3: TGCAGTGCTAGATCCACGAACTCCTACGAGCAGTACTTC.